This is a list of T cell receptor beta chains from one sample in a study of T-cell reconstitution after alpha-beta-depleted transplantation in children. TCRdb reprocessed the PCR reads with MiXCR, giving one entry per CDR3 protein. The table includes fewer than 95,000 distinct CDR3 sequences, 9.5% to 15% detected once. The sample was PBMCs from the stem cell graft donor, taken from the stem cell graft. The receptors were gathered from a human donor who donated a stem cell graft to a child with inherited bone marrow failure. Each CDR3 is given with its conserved first and last residue. Each record gives: J gene, CDR3 length, clone size, V gene, D gene, CDR3 protein, CDR3 DNA. A D gene is named only where the DNA matches it firmly. Clone size is stated in some rows and not others, as once, few, many or a class when expanded.

TRBJ2-3 | 18 | many | TRBV9 | NA | CASSTRDIGLPGVDTQYF | TGTGCCAGCAGCACCCGGGACATAGGACTTCCAGGGGTTGATACGCAGTATTTT
TRBJ1-2 | 16 | few | TRBV6-2/TRBV6-3 | NA | CASSYSLTEPHRGYTF | TGTGCCAGCAGTTACTCCCTGACGGAGCCCCACCGGGGCTACACCTTC
TRBJ1-1 | 13 | many | TRBV20-1 | NA | CSARGQGRAEAFF | TGCAGTGCTAGAGGCCAGGGTAGGGCTGAAGCTTTCTTT
TRBJ2-1 | 16 | few | TRBV4-2 | TRBD2 | CACSQPGLAAYNEQFF | TGTGCCTGCAGCCAACCGGGACTAGCGGCCTACAATGAGCAGTTCTTC
TRBJ2-5 | 13 | many | TRBV6-5 | TRBD1 | CASSFGQEETQYF | TGTGCCAGCAGTTTCGGACAGGAAGAGACCCAGTACTTC
TRBJ2-1 | 18 | many | TRBV6-2/TRBV6-3 | NA | CASSYSIPASDSYNEQFF | TGTGCCAGCAGTTACTCGATCCCGGCTAGCGACTCCTACAATGAGCAGTTCTTC
TRBJ2-5 | 14 | NA | TRBV5-4 | TRBD1 | CASSLGQGPETQYF | TGTGCCAGCAGCTTGGGACAGGGGCCAGAGACCCAGTACTTC
TRBJ2-7 | 15 | many | TRBV7-2 | NA | CASSLWSRVSYEQYF | TGTGCCAGCAGCTTGTGGTCCAGGGTAAGCTACGAGCAGTACTTC
TRBJ2-3 | 14 | NA | TRBV20-1 | NA | CSARVGSQGDTQYF | TGCAGTGCTAGAGTAGGGTCGCAGGGAGATACGCAGTATTTT
TRBJ2-7 | 19 | many | TRBV5-1 | NA | CASSFRGPWVAESSYEQYF | TGCGCCAGCAGCTTCCGAGGGCCGTGGGTAGCGGAAAGCTCCTACGAGCAGTACTTC
TRBJ2-7 | 15 | few | TRBV12-3/TRBV12-4 | TRBD2 | CASSLFGGVPDEQYF | TGTGCCAGCAGTTTATTCGGGGGGGTCCCAGACGAGCAGTACTTC
TRBJ2-7 | 17 | many | TRBV4-2 | TRBD2 | CASSQALAGGLTYEQYF | TGTGCCAGCAGCCAAGCACTAGCGGGAGGGCTGACCTACGAGCAGTACTTC
TRBJ2-3 | 23 | many | TRBV6-2/TRBV6-3 | TRBD2 | CASSYSTDPPRTSGGVTPDTQYF | TGTGCCAGCAGTTACTCCACCGATCCCCCTCGGACTAGCGGGGGGGTCACCCCAGATACGCAGTATTTT
TRBJ1-2 | 14 | NA | TRBV9 | TRBD1 | CASSVDGQGYGYTF | TGTGCCAGCAGCGTAGATGGACAGGGCTATGGCTACACCTTC
TRBJ2-1 | 17 | NA | TRBV13 | NA | CASSLKGQETTINEQFF | TGTGCCAGCAGCTTAAAGGGGCAGGAGACAACCATTAATGAGCAGTTCTTC
TRBJ2-1 | 14 | many | TRBV2 | TRBD2 | CASRPGLAGYEQFF | TGTGCCAGCAGGCCGGGACTAGCGGGATATGAGCAGTTCTTC
TRBJ2-2 | 15 | many | TRBV5-1 | TRBD2 | CASSSGGGINGELFF | TGCGCCAGCAGCTCGGGAGGCGGTATTAACGGGGAGCTGTTTTTT
TRBJ1-1 | 14 | NA | TRBV28 | TRBD1 | CASSFYTGGTEAFF | TGTGCCAGCAGTTTTTACACAGGGGGCACTGAAGCTTTCTTT
TRBJ2-3 | 15 | many | TRBV3-1 | TRBD1 | CASRPGQGREDTQYF | TGTGCCAGCAGACCGGGACAGGGGAGAGAAGATACGCAGTATTTT
TRBJ2-1 | 16 | many | TRBV9 | NA | CASSVVPGSSYNEQFF | TGTGCCAGCAGCGTAGTTCCAGGGAGCTCCTACAATGAGCAGTTCTTC
TRBJ1-2 | 16 | many | TRBV29-1 | TRBD1 | CSVGQRRRGRNYGYTF | TGCAGCGTTGGCCAAAGGAGGAGGGGGCGGAACTATGGCTACACCTTC
TRBJ2-4 | 12 | many | TRBV2 | TRBD1 | CASRGTGSIQYF | TGTGCCAGCAGGGGGACAGGCAGCATTCAGTACTTC
TRBJ2-2 | 14 | NA | TRBV23-1 | NA | CASSQQGQIGELFF | TGCGCCAGCAGTCAGCAAGGACAGATCGGGGAGCTGTTTTTT
TRBJ2-3 | 16 | many | TRBV20-1 | NA | CSARVSAAASTDTQYF | TGCAGTGCTAGAGTTTCAGCTGCAGCTAGCACAGATACGCAGTATTTT
TRBJ2-7 | 15 | many | TRBV7-9 | TRBD1 | CASSLPGQGPAEQYF | TGTGCCAGCAGCTTGCCGGGACAGGGGCCCGCCGAGCAGTACTTC
TRBJ2-3 | 15 | few | TRBV7-2 | NA | CASSRRRGSTDTQYF | TGTGCCAGCAGCCGCAGGAGGGGTAGCACAGATACGCAGTATTTT
TRBJ2-6 | 12 | many | TRBV20-1 | NA | CSARFNRNVLTF | TGCAGTGCTAGGTTTAATCGCAACGTCCTGACTTTC
TRBJ2-7 | 15 | many | TRBV20-1 | NA | CSARDRQAGGYEQYF | TGCAGTGCTAGAGATAGACAGGCAGGAGGCTACGAGCAGTACTTC
TRBJ2-5 | 14 | many | TRBV5-1 | NA | CASRLPGGQETQYF | TGCGCCAGCAGATTACCCGGGGGCCAAGAGACCCAGTACTTC
TRBJ2-7 | 15 | many | TRBV27 | TRBD2 | CASSRTSGRSYEQYF | TGTGCCAGCAGCAGGACTAGCGGGAGATCCTACGAGCAGTACTTC
TRBJ2-1 | 15 | many | TRBV5-1 | TRBD1 | CASSLGDRGPEEQFF | TGCGCCAGCAGCTTGGGGGACAGGGGCCCTGAGGAGCAGTTCTTC